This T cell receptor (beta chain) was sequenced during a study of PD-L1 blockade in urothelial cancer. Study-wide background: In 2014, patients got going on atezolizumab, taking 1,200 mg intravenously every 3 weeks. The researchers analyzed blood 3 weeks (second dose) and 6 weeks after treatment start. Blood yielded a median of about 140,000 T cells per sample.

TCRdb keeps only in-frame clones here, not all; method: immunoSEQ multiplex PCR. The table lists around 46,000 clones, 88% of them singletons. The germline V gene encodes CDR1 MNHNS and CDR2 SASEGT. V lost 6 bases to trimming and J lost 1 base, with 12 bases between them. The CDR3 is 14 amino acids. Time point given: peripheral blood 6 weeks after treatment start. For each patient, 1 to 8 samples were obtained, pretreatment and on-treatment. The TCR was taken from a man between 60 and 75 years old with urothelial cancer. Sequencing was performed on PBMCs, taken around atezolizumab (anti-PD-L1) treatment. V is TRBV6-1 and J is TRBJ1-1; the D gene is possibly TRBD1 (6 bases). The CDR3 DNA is TGTGCCAGCAGGACCGACAGGAAGAACACTGAAGCTTTCTTT. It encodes CASRTDRKNTEAFF.